A selection of T cell receptor beta chains follows, all from one sample in a study of shared clonotypes between healthy human individuals. Repertoires were generated with immunoSEQ multiplex PCR, while TCRdb's copy carries only in-frame clones and drops some. The top ten clones hold approximately 0.36% of a sample with roughly 2,500,000 clones, approximately 93% of them seen once. Input material: naive CD4+ T cells from PBMCs. The receptors derive from a man younger than 35 in good health. Some clones in this sample may be carry-over from other donors' samples. Each CDR3 is given with its conserved first and last residue. D genes are given only for firm matches. Clone sizes are given selectively: once, few, many, or a class where the clone is expanded.

clone_size	v_call	j_call	d_call	cdr3_length	cdr3_aa	cdr3_nt
.	TRBV4-1	TRBJ1-1	.	14	CASSQNRGTGEAFF	TGCGCCAGCAGCCAAAATCGCGGGACGGGTGAAGCTTTCTTT
.	TRBV5-1	TRBJ1-1	.	15	CASSPRQGSGTEAFF	TGCGCCAGCAGCCCGCGGCAGGGTTCGGGCACTGAAGCTTTCTTT
.	TRBV6-5	TRBJ2-5	.	14	CASSIKQGSETQYF	TGTGCCAGCAGTATTAAACAGGGATCTGAGACCCAGTACTTC
once	TRBV9	TRBJ1-1	.	14	CASSPRGLNTEAFF	TGTGCCAGCAGCCCCAGGGGACTTAACACTGAAGCTTTCTTT
.	TRBV9	TRBJ2-2	.	17	CASSVAQVSLNTGELFF	TGTGCCAGCAGCGTAGCTCAAGTATCGCTGAACACCGGGGAGCTGTTTTTT
.	TRBV27	TRBJ1-1	.	12	CASSPRGGEAFF	TGTGCCAGCAGCCCCCGGGGGGGAGAAGCTTTCTTT
.	TRBV7-7	TRBJ1-3	.	13	CASTQGSGNTIYF	TGTGCCAGCACGCAGGGCTCTGGAAACACCATATATTTT
.	TRBV5-4	TRBJ2-3	.	12	CASSPSGYTQYF	TGTGCCAGCAGCCCCAGTGGGTATACGCAGTATTTT
once	TRBV6-6	TRBJ2-7	TRBD2	16	CASTPLAGGPSYEQYF	TGTGCCAGCACCCCCTTAGCGGGAGGGCCCTCCTACGAGCAGTACTTC
.	TRBV7-9	TRBJ1-1	TRBD1	14	CASSLEAGGTEAFF	TGTGCCAGCAGCTTAGAGGCAGGGGGCACTGAAGCTTTCTTT
.	TRBV9	TRBJ2-5	.	14	CASSPRQKQETQYF	TGTGCCAGCAGCCCTCGACAAAAACAAGAGACCCAGTACTTC
.	TRBV28	TRBJ2-5	.	12	CASSLQIETQYF	TGTGCCAGCAGTTTACAGATAGAGACCCAGTACTTC
.	TRBV28	TRBJ2-1	.	12	CASSLFSTEQFF	TGTGCCAGCAGTTTATTCTCTACCGAGCAGTTCTTC
.	TRBV6-1	TRBJ1-1	.	13	CASSFQGNTEAFF	TGTGCCAGCAGTTTTCAGGGTAACACTGAAGCTTTCTTT
.	TRBV11-2	TRBJ2-7	.	15	CASSYLVAAIYEQYF	TGTGCCAGCAGCTACCTTGTCGCGGCGATCTACGAGCAGTACTTC
.	TRBV7-2	TRBJ1-1	.	14	CASRTDGLNTEAFF	TGTGCCAGCAGAACCGACGGTCTAAACACTGAAGCTTTCTTT
.	TRBV5-1	TRBJ2-3	.	12	CASRENTDTQYF	TGCGCCAGCAGGGAGAACACAGATACGCAGTATTTT
.	TRBV5-1	TRBJ2-1	TRBD2	15	CASSLLAGVYNEQFF	TGCGCCAGCAGCTTGTTAGCGGGAGTTTACAATGAGCAGTTCTTC
once	TRBV5-1	TRBJ1-1	.	15	CASSFGGGKNTEAFF	TGCGCCAGCAGCTTTGGAGGGGGGAAGAACACTGAAGCTTTCTTT
.	TRBV28	TRBJ2-7	.	16	CASSTFWGKNSYEQYF	TGTGCCAGCAGCACCTTTTGGGGGAAGAACTCCTACGAGCAGTACTTC
once	TRBV29-1	TRBJ2-5	.	18	CSVEDPFGVKNLEETQYF	TGCAGCGTTGAAGACCCGTTTGGGGTTAAGAATTTAGAAGAGACCCAGTACTTC
.	TRBV6-6	TRBJ1-2	.	13	CASRVGQNYGYTF	TGTGCCAGCAGGGTTGGACAGAACTATGGCTACACCTTC
.	TRBV11-2	TRBJ1-1	.	14	CASSSQGVPTEAFF	TGTGCCAGCAGCTCCCAGGGAGTCCCCACTGAAGCTTTCTTT
.	TRBV11-3	TRBJ2-1	TRBD2	17	CASSPPRAAGPGGEQFF	TGTGCCAGCAGCCCCCCTCGGGCAGCGGGACCGGGGGGTGAGCAGTTCTTC
.	TRBV5-5	TRBJ1-2	TRBD1	19	CASSLYGTGGISGNYGYTF	TGTGCCAGCAGCTTGTACGGGACAGGGGGCATTTCTGGGAACTATGGCTACACCTTC
.	TRBV18	TRBJ1-5	.	13	CASSPVGGQPQHF	TGTGCCAGCTCACCAGTCGGGGGTCAGCCCCAGCATTTT
.	TRBV29-1	TRBJ2-7	.	13	CSVEQDSEGEQYF	TGCAGCGTTGAACAGGACTCGGAGGGCGAGCAGTACTTC
.	TRBV5-1	TRBJ2-7	.	17	CASSLTPSVEGVLEQYF	TGCGCCAGCAGCTTGACCCCTAGCGTCGAAGGAGTTCTCGAGCAGTACTTC
.	TRBV6-1	TRBJ2-3	.	15	CASSESITSTDTQYF	TGTGCCAGCAGTGAATCCATAACCAGCACAGATACGCAGTATTTT
.	TRBV5-1	TRBJ2-7	.	14	CASSLEPAGYEQYF	TGCGCCAGCAGCTTGGAACCAGCGGGTTACGAGCAGTACTTC
.	TRBV29-1	TRBJ2-3	TRBD2	12	CSASGSTDTQYF	TGCAGTGCTAGCGGGAGCACAGATACGCAGTATTTT
.	TRBV6-5	TRBJ1-5	TRBD1	15	CASGETGGGNQPQHF	TGTGCCAGCGGAGAGACAGGGGGAGGCAATCAGCCCCAGCATTTT
.	TRBV10-3	TRBJ2-1	.	12	CAISEGPREQFF	TGTGCCATCAGTGAGGGTCCGCGGGAGCAGTTCTTC
.	TRBV7-9	TRBJ1-6	.	16	CASSSQRPGRGSPLHF	TGTGCCAGCAGCTCCCAACGTCCCGGGCGGGGCTCACCCCTCCACTTT
.	TRBV2	TRBJ2-6	.	13	CASGGTGANVLTF	TGTGCCAGCGGGGGGACTGGGGCCAACGTCCTGACTTTC
.	TRBV28	TRBJ2-4	.	15	CASSLGGAAKNIQYF	TGTGCCAGCAGTTTGGGGGGCGCGGCCAAAAACATTCAGTACTTC
.	TRBV7-2	TRBJ1-2	.	17	CASSLMARRGRDYGYTF	TGTGCCAGCAGCTTAATGGCACGCAGGGGAAGGGACTATGGCTACACCTTC
.	TRBV27	TRBJ1-2	.	16	CASSSLVGLGDYGYTF	TGTGCCAGCAGTTCCCTCGTCGGTCTAGGAGACTATGGCTACACCTTC
.	TRBV5-8	TRBJ2-3	.	16	CASSLGIRGSTDTQYF	TGTGCCAGCAGCTTGGGGATCAGGGGTAGCACAGATACGCAGTATTTT
.	TRBV12-5	TRBJ2-3	.	13	CASGLGATDTQYF	TGTGCTAGTGGTTTGGGAGCCACAGATACGCAGTATTTT
.	TRBV5-5	TRBJ1-1	.	14	CASSLEQGSTEAFF	TGTGCCAGCAGCTTGGAGCAGGGTAGCACTGAAGCTTTCTTT
.	TRBV19	TRBJ2-5	TRBD2	16	CASSILAGVKAETQYF	TGTGCCAGTAGTATACTGGCGGGAGTAAAGGCGGAGACCCAGTACTTC
.	TRBV7-7	TRBJ2-5	.	13	CASSFGSGETQYF	TGTGCCAGCAGCTTTGGCAGCGGAGAGACCCAGTACTTC